The entry that follows covers one T cell receptor (beta chain) sequence. The target of this receptor is not known. One base away there is no much larger clone; base qualities are not given. The sample is drawn from a study of blood T cell repertoires in COVID-19 (dated by TCRdb to between 2020 and 2021). For context, the study as a whole: Samples from collaborators originated in the United States, Italy and Spain and spanned both the acute and convalescent phases of COVID-19. The prospective study material was composed of cDNA or gDNA derived from T cells, B-cell-depleted T cells, or PBMCs. The dataset comprised deeply sampled blood TCRbeta repertoires from subjects exposed to, actively infected with, or recovered from COVID-19. The repertoires were made available in a free public database intended to serve as a resource for research on the immune response to SARS-CoV-2. Samples were obtained from the ongoing ImmuneRACE study (first 160 participants) and from roughly 1,300 subjects provided by 6 global collaborators. A de-identified subject ID, COVID-19 status, age in years and sex were almost always included in the sample metadata. Where HLA class I and class II types were available, the types were taken from metadata supplied by the sample provider, not from assay-based typing. What the research found in general, with its limitations: The quantity of clinical and demographic metadata differed by source and by participant and was supplied without curation.

One collaborating source in Seattle enrolled patients while the patients were actively infected and followed the patients over time throughout the course of disease. Collaborating institutions collected whole blood in K2EDTA tubes following their own protocols. For TCRbeta analysis, collaborator samples were shipped as frozen whole blood, as isolated PBMCs, or as DNA extracted from either sample type. The V end gives up 4 bases and the J end 5 bases, leaving 3 bases in the junction not matched to a gene. Counted from cysteine to phenylalanine, this CDR3 has 13 amino acids. Only the CDR3 DNA stays, 39 bases, in frame from base 1. TCRbeta CDR3 regions were amplified from genomic DNA using the immunoSEQ Assay, a bias-controlled multiplex PCR. Per the source publication's procedure: The number of nucleated cells in each sample was estimated by amplification of reference gene primers within the assay. To quantify the absolute abundance of each unique TCRbeta CDR3 rearrangement, sequence reads were collapsed and filtered. For each sample, productive Simpson clonality was calculated as the square root of Simpson's diversity index across productive rearrangements. The table was pulled from immuneACCESS by TCRdb, which kept in-frame rearrangements only. Such tables lose some clones; where checked, under half of the loss comes from unresolved V genes, and the rest has no known cause. Clone size and V and J calls were adopted from that table, with D and trimming inferred from the DNA. Present in this sample are roughly 330,000 clones, 80% to 90% of which were seen just once. The leading ten clones occupy around 10% of the sample.

The TCR sequence derives from a man aged 25 to 40 with COVID-19, enrolled during active disease. The chain is encoded by TRBV12-3 or TRBV12-4 joined to TRBJ1-2, with 8 bases matching TRBD1. The sample comprised peripheral blood. CDR3 sequence: CASSWQGAYGYTF. The DNA sequence is TGTGCCAGCAGTTGGCAGGGGGCGTATGGCTACACCTTC.